The 3 T cell receptor beta chains given below trace back to one sample, sequenced in a study of T cells after yellow fever vaccination. TCRdb itself ran the 5' RACE reads through MiXCR, one entry per CDR3 protein. The sample holds a few hundred thousand distinct CDR3 sequences, about 8.3% seen once. The starting material was PBMCs, obtained about 49 days after the first yellow fever vaccination. The receptor set was obtained from a man younger than 35 who received the YFV17D yellow fever vaccine.

V gene TRBV18 combines with J gene TRBJ2-3; 10 bases align to TRBD2. Germline V CDR1 and CDR2: KGHSH, LQKENI. Trimming took 3 bases from V and 6 from J; bases not matched to a gene: 3. The CDR3 has 14 amino acids. CDR3 in amino acids: CASSPASGGDTQYF. Here the CDR3 DNA reads TGTGCCAGCTCACCGGCTAGCGGGGGTGATACGCAGTATTTT.

The chain carries TRBV7-2 and TRBJ2-2; either TRBD1 or TRBD2 may fit D (5 bases each). The CDR3 has 13 amino acids. The germline V gene encodes CDR1 SGHTA and CDR2 FQGNSA. Trimming shortened V by 6 bases and J by 4 bases, and 9 bases separated the two germline ends. The CDR3 sequence: CASRERGTGELFF. The DNA for the CDR3 is TGTGCCAGCAGGGAGAGGGGCACCGGGGAGCTGTTTTTT.

This clonotype was recorded a few times. The chain links TRBV4-3 to TRBJ2-5; TRBD2 agrees at 15 bases. The CDR3 is 18 residues long. Trimming at V came to 4 bases and at J to 0 bases, leaving 6 bases not matched to a gene. Per germline, CDR1 LGHNA and CDR2 YSLEER. The CDR3 reads CASSPRTSGGEYQETQYF. The CDR3 coding sequence is TGCGCCAGCAGCCCCCGGACTAGCGGGGGGGAGTACCAAGAGACCCAGTACTTC.